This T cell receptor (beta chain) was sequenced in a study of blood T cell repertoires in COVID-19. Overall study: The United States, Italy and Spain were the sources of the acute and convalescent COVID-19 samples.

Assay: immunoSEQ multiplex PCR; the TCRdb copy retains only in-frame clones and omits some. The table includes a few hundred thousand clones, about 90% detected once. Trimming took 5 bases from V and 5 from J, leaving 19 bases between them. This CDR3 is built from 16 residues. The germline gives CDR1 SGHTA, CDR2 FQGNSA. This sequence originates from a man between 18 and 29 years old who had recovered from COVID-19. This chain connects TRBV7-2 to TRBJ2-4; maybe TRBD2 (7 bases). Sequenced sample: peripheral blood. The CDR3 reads CASSLRGFAGENIQYF. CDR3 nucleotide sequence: TGTGCCAGCAGCCTTAGGGGGTTCGCGGGGGAAAACATTCAGTACTTC. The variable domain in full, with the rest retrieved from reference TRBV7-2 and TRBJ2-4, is GAGVSQSPSNKVTEKGKDVELRCDPISGHTALYWYRQSLGQGLEFLIYFQGNSAPDKSGLPSDRFSAERTGGSVSTLTIQRTQQEDSAVYLCASSLRGFAGENIQYFGAGTRLSVL.